The rows below give T cell receptor beta chains drawn from one sample of a study of OX40 agonist ivuxolimab in advanced cancers. Here immunoSEQ multiplex PCR was the method, and the copy in TCRdb shows in-frame clones only, minus some. Of 40,000 to 50,000 clones listed, over 75% were seen once; the top ten hold roughly 12%. Sequencing was performed on CD4+ or CD8+ T cells sorted from blood, taken in a trial of the OX40 agonist ivuxolimab. The source is an adult with an advanced solid tumor such as melanoma, head and neck, liver or kidney cancer. CDR3s include the opening cysteine and the closing phenylalanine or tryptophan. Fields, in order: V gene, J gene, D gene, clone size, CDR3 DNA, CDR3 protein. A D gene is named only where the DNA matches it firmly. Clone size is not always given. Where it is, it says once, few, many or a class for expanded clones.

>TRBV5-1|TRBJ2-7|TRBD2|NA
TGCGCCAGCAGCTTGTCTAGCGGGGGCCACTACGAGCAGTACTTC
CASSLSSGGHYEQYF
>TRBV6-5|TRBJ2-3|NA|NA
TGTGCCAGCAGTTACCCCTCTGGCGGGAGCACAGATACGCAGTATTTT
CASSYPSGGSTDTQYF
>TRBV5-6|TRBJ1-1|NA|NA
TGTGCCAGCAGCTTGGTTGCGAACACTGAAGCTTTCTTT
CASSLVANTEAFF
>TRBV9|TRBJ2-5|NA|NA
TGTGCCAGCAGCCAAGGGAGTCTACCAGTGACCCAGTACTTC
CASSQGSLPVTQYF
>TRBV9|TRBJ2-5|TRBD2|once
TGTGCCAGCAGCGCCGGGACTACGGGTCAAGAGACCCAGTACTTC
CASSAGTTGQETQYF
>TRBV4-1|TRBJ2-7|NA|NA
TGCGCCAGCAGCCCCCGGGGGACAGCGCCTTCCTACGAGCAGTACTTC
CASSPRGTAPSYEQYF
>TRBV7-8|TRBJ2-3|NA|NA
TGTGCCAGCAGCTTAGCGCTCCCAACAGTCGCTGGCACAGATACGCAGTATTTT
CASSLALPTVAGTDTQYF
>TRBV6-5|TRBJ2-7|NA|NA
TGTGCCAGCAGTAACAGGGAATCCTACGAGCAGTACTTC
CASSNRESYEQYF
>TRBV2|TRBJ2-7|NA|once
TGTGCCAGCGAGGGCGAGAGCTACGAGCAGTACTTC
CASEGESYEQYF
>TRBV5-4|TRBJ2-3|NA|NA
TGTGCCAGCAGCCCGGGGCAGGCAGATACGCAGTATTTT
CASSPGQADTQYF
>TRBV30|TRBJ1-2|TRBD1|once
TGTGCCTGGAGTGTACAGGGGGCGTCCAGTGGCTACACCTTC
CAWSVQGASSGYTF
>TRBV10-3|TRBJ1-2|TRBD1|NA
TGTGCCAGCAGTTACGCGGACAGGGTTGACTATGGCTACACCTTC
CASSYADRVDYGYTF
>TRBV29-1|TRBJ2-2|TRBD2|NA
TGCAGCGCTGATCTGGCGGGAGGGTTCACCGGGGAGCTGTTTTTT
CSADLAGGFTGELFF
>TRBV9|TRBJ2-5|TRBD1|NA
TGTGCCAGCAGCGTAGCTGGCGGGACAGGACAAGAGACCCAGTACTTC
CASSVAGGTGQETQYF
>TRBV6-6|TRBJ2-7|TRBD2|NA
TGTGCCAGTAGTCGGGCGGGAGAATACGAGCAGTACTTC
CASSRAGEYEQYF
>TRBV4-1|TRBJ2-5|TRBD1|NA
TGCGCCAGCAGCCAAGATAGGGACAGGGGACAAGATTTTACCCAGTACTTC
CASSQDRDRGQDFTQYF
>TRBV9|TRBJ2-1|TRBD2|NA
TGTGCCAGCAGCGGGACTAGCGGGGACCATGAGCAGTTCTTC
CASSGTSGDHEQFF
>TRBV4-1|TRBJ1-1|NA|NA
TGCGCCAGCAGCCGCCCGGGAGGGGGAAAGAAAACTGAAGCTTTCTTT
CASSRPGGGKKTEAFF
>TRBV9|TRBJ1-2|TRBD1|NA
TGTGCCAGCAGCCCGCGGACAGGGAAACGAGCTAACTATGGCTACACCTTC
CASSPRTGKRANYGYTF
>TRBV4-3|TRBJ2-5|NA|NA
TGCGCCAGCAGCCAAGATTGGGGGGCCCAAGAGACCCAGTACTTC
CASSQDWGAQETQYF
>TRBV11-2|TRBJ2-7|NA|NA
TGTGCCAGCAGCTTGGGATCCGGGTATTACGAGCAGTACTTC
CASSLGSGYYEQYF
>TRBV19|TRBJ2-7|TRBD1|once
TGTGCCAGTAGTTCAAGGACAGGGGGACCTTTCTACGAGCAGTACTTC
CASSSRTGGPFYEQYF
>TRBV10-3|TRBJ2-2|TRBD1|NA
TGTGCCATCACGGGACAGGGGATGACCGGGGAGCTGTTTTTT
CAITGQGMTGELFF
>TRBV4-1|TRBJ1-1|TRBD1|NA
TGCGCCAGCAGCCCCTCGGGAGGGGGCATAAACACTGAAGCTTTCTTT
CASSPSGGGINTEAFF
>TRBV6-1|TRBJ2-2|TRBD2|NA
TGTGCCATCAGTGAGACTAGCGGGACCGCGAACACCGGGGAGCTGTTTTTT
CAISETSGTANTGELFF
>TRBV10-3|TRBJ2-5|NA|NA
TGTGCCATCAGTGAGCCACTACAGGGTCTCCAAGAGACCCAGTACTTC
CAISEPLQGLQETQYF
>TRBV11-3|TRBJ2-7|NA|NA
TGTGCCAGCAGCTTAGTACAAGGGGCCTACGAGCAGTACTTC
CASSLVQGAYEQYF
>TRBV27|TRBJ1-2|NA|once
TGTGCCAGCAAAGGGGTTCTAAACTATGGCTACACCTTC
CASKGVLNYGYTF
>TRBV30|TRBJ2-3|NA|few
TGTGCCTGGAGTGTAGACTTCGGACACACAGATACGCAGTATTTT
CAWSVDFGHTDTQYF
>TRBV27|TRBJ2-2|NA|NA
TGTGCCAGCAGTTTATTGTTTTTTGGGAACACCGGGGAGCTGTTTTTT
CASSLLFFGNTGELFF